The entry below gives a single T cell receptor (beta chain) sequence along with its context. This sample is part of a study of control samples from healthy donors and cancer patients. CDR3 length: 12 residues. The germline V gene has CDR1 SQVTM and CDR2 ANQGSEA. Deletions cut 6 bases from V and 8 bases from J, with 13 bases between. The method was immunoSEQ multiplex PCR; TCRdb's version includes in-frame clones alone and lacks a portion of them. This table holds under 200,000 clones, about 94% found once. The chain carries TRBV29-1 and TRBJ1-4; D might be TRBD1 (6 bases). This receptor was identified in a woman between 25 and 40 years old in good health. The sequenced material came from blood. The CDR3 loop is CSVRGPGEKLFF. Here the CDR3 DNA reads TGCAGCGTCAGGGGCCCGGGAGAAAAACTGTTTTTT. Full variable domain (rest looked up from reference TRBV29-1 and TRBJ1-4): SAVISQKPSRDICQRGTSLTIQCQVDSQVTMMFWYRQQPGQSLTLIATANQGSEATYESGFVIDKFPISRPNLTFSTLTVSNMSPEDSSIYLCSVRGPGEKLFFGSGTQLSVL.